The rows below give T cell receptor beta chains drawn from one sample of a study of early T cells in non-severe SARS-CoV-2 infection. TCRdb independently ran MiXCR on the 5' RACE reads; one entry per CDR3 protein. Among tens of thousands of distinct CDR3 sequences listed, 16% were seen once. Sequencing was performed on whole blood, taken at baseline. Every receptor here comes from an adult who was a healthcare worker with PCR-confirmed SARS-CoV-2 infection or an uninfected control (not recorded which). The conserved cysteine and the conserved F or W are not part of the CDR3 here. The order of the fields is CDR3 protein, J gene, V gene.

ASSRQHGSYEQY	TRBJ2-7	TRBV5-4
ASSKGNEQF	TRBJ2-1	TRBV12-3/TRBV12-4
SASSAPTGEQY	TRBJ2-7	TRBV20-1
ASSLGTSGVTDTQY	TRBJ2-3	TRBV5-4
ASSWLAGVDEQF	TRBJ2-1	TRBV6-6
ATSGTANTGELF	TRBJ2-2	TRBV10-3
ASSQDSNTEAF	TRBJ1-1	TRBV4-1
ASSVSSGGRLPSGANVLT	TRBJ2-6	TRBV9
ASSPRTTGTGELF	TRBJ2-2	TRBV5-1
ATTSGSGYT	TRBJ1-2	TRBV28
ASSQGGRYGYT	TRBJ1-2	TRBV4-1
SARGFYEQY	TRBJ2-7	TRBV20-1
ASSPWTSGTLNEQF	TRBJ2-1	TRBV19
SARGLAGDGNEQF	TRBJ2-1	TRBV20-1
ASGTGLTDTQY	TRBJ2-3	TRBV13
ASRQHLSSTDTQY	TRBJ2-3	TRBV6-5
ASSFASQETQY	TRBJ2-5	TRBV7-9
ASSRSGTDTQY	TRBJ2-3	TRBV3-1
ASSQVDGGDIQY	TRBJ2-4	TRBV4-1
ASMGTSTDTQY	TRBJ2-3	TRBV2
ASSQDPYEQY	TRBJ2-7	TRBV14
SAPGVGEPGELF	TRBJ2-2	TRBV29-1
ASTPGVMDSPLH	TRBJ1-6	TRBV6-1
ASSWNVDETQY	TRBJ2-5	TRBV11-2
ASSLQTGTGQYGYT	TRBJ1-2	TRBV6-5
ASSLGPEYEQY	TRBJ2-7	TRBV5-1
ASRQGFSGNTIY	TRBJ1-3	TRBV27
ASSQQIWDRVVHEQY	TRBJ2-7	TRBV19
ASSPTGTYTDTQY	TRBJ2-3	TRBV28
SASAATNEKLF	TRBJ1-4	TRBV20-1
ASSPRVNTEAF	TRBJ1-1	TRBV7-2
ASSSEGLTTPLH	TRBJ1-6	TRBV7-2
ASSFGTARGYEQY	TRBJ2-7	TRBV28
ASSSRGTEAF	TRBJ1-1	TRBV6-5
ASAEGVDRNTEAF	TRBJ1-1	TRBV4-1
ASSGTGYNEQF	TRBJ2-1	TRBV5-1
ASSLVRGRSTEAF	TRBJ1-1	TRBV5-1
ASSSGGGHGANVLT	TRBJ2-6	TRBV6-4
SARDEIGVGNQPQH	TRBJ1-5	TRBV20-1
ASRDTGITDTQY	TRBJ2-3	TRBV6-1
SARDHPASDEQY	TRBJ2-7	TRBV20-1
SAGRTSRPYEQY	TRBJ2-7	TRBV20-1
ASSQADTNTEAF	TRBJ1-1	TRBV14
ASSPSQGATYEQY	TRBJ2-7	TRBV18
AIRQQETQY	TRBJ2-5	TRBV10-3
ASGFAPGGYNEQF	TRBJ2-1	TRBV12-5